This T cell receptor (beta chain) originates from a study of blood T cell repertoires in COVID-19. Study information: Sites in the United States, Italy and Spain provided acute and convalescent COVID-19 samples.

The ends lost 4 bases at V and 6 bases at J; junction bases unmatched: 3. The CDR3 contains 14 residues. CDR1 and CDR2 from the germline V gene are LGHDT and YNNKEL (reference sequence). Per the study methods: Researchers report that nucleated cell counts were estimated from reference gene primer amplification. The protocol was immunoSEQ multiplex PCR, while the TCRdb copy is restricted to in-frame clones and leaves out a portion. V, J and clone size are those of that table, while D and trimming were read from the DNA. The sample has roughly 220,000 clones, approximately 86% seen once. Individuals aged about 18 to 90 years were recruited from 20 to 25 US areas.

The chain combines TRBV3-1 (or the pseudogene TRBV3-2) with TRBJ2-7; 13 bases fit TRBD2. Material: PBMCs or T cells enriched from blood (not recorded which). This receptor was taken from a woman in her forties with acute COVID-19. The CDR3 sequence is CASSLLAGGREQYF. The CDR3 DNA follows: TGTGCCAGCAGCCTACTAGCGGGAGGGCGCGAGCAGTACTTC.